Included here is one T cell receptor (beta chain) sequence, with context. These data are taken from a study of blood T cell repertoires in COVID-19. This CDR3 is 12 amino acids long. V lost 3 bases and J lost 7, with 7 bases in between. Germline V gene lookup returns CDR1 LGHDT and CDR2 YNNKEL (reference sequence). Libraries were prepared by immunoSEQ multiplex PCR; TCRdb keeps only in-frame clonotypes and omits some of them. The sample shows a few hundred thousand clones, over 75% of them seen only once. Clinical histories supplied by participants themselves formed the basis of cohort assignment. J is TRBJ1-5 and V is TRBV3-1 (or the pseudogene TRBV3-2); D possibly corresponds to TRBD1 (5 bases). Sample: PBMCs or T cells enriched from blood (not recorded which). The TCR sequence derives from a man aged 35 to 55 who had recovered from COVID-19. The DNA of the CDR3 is TGTGCCAGCAGCCAGGGGCCCCAGCCCCAGCATTTT. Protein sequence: CASSQGPQPQHF.